One sample yielded the 25 T cell receptor beta chains listed below, sequenced in a study of blood T cell repertoires in COVID-19. Data came from immunoSEQ multiplex PCR; TCRdb stores just in-frame clones and leaves some out. The sample lists fewer than 150,000 clones; more than 80% were seen once. The specimen sequenced was peripheral blood. The receptors were gathered from a woman between 50 and 59 years old with acute or convalescent COVID-19.

The J gene is TRBJ2-7, the V gene TRBV10-2; D gene unclear. Germline V gene sequence: CDR1 WSHSY, CDR2 SAAADI. Trimming removed 3 bases at V and 6 bases at J, with 12 bases between. This CDR3 is 13 amino acids long. The chain's CDR3 is CASSEHTPLEQYF. In DNA form, the CDR3 reads TGCGCCAGCAGTGAACACACCCCCCTCGAGCAGTACTTC.

This clone was recorded once. V is TRBV28 and J is TRBJ1-5, with TRBD1 matching over 10 bases. Germline V gene sequence: CDR1 MDHEN, CDR2 SYDVKM. The CDR3 has 18 residues. Trimming at V came to 4 bases and at J to 2 bases, leaving 11 bases not matched to a gene. In DNA form, the CDR3 reads TGTGCCAGCAGTTCGGTAAGGTTGGGGACAGGGGGCAATCAGCCCCAGCATTTT. Protein sequence: CASSSVRLGTGGNQPQHF.

The V gene is TRBV7-9, the J gene TRBJ2-2; 7 bases are shared with TRBD1. CDR3 length: 12 residues. V lost 10 bases, J lost 4 bases, and 3 bases stayed unmatched. Germline-derived CDR1 and CDR2 are SEHNR and FQNEAQ (reference sequence). DNA for the CDR3: TGTGCCATTCACAGGGGCACCGGGGAGCTGTTTTTT. Encoded protein: CAIHRGTGELFF.

The V call is TRBV24-1, the J call TRBJ1-5; TRBD1 agrees at 8 bases. The CDR3 spans 13 residues. Losses at the gene ends were 7 bases for V and 5 bases for J; bases not matched to a gene: 3. Germline lookup yields CDR1 KGHDR and CDR2 SFDVKD. The CDR3 DNA is TGTGCCACCAGGGACAGGGAGGATCAGCCCCAGCATTTT. This codes for CATRDREDQPQHF.

This clone was seen once. This chain connects TRBV15 to TRBJ2-7; tentative D call: TRBD2 (6 bases). V shed 3 bases and J shed 3 bases, with 9 bases lying between them. CDR1 and CDR2 (germline): LNHNV, YYDKDF (reference sequence). This CDR3 contains 13 residues. CDR3 sequence: CATSSRENYEQYF. CDR3 DNA: TGTGCCACCAGCAGCCGGGAGAACTACGAGCAGTACTTC.

This rearrangement joins TRBV11-2 to TRBJ1-1; a weak D match, TRBD1 (5 bases). The V end was cut by 7 bases, the J end by 3 bases, with 12 bases between. CDR1 and CDR2 from the germline V gene are SGHAT and FQNNGV. The CDR3 totals 13 residues. CDR3 amino acids: CASNPETDTEAFF. The CDR3, as DNA: TGTGCCAGCAACCCTGAGACAGACACTGAAGCTTTCTTT.

The chain recombines TRBV7-3 with TRBJ2-3; 7 nucleotides agree with TRBD2. Trimming removed 1 base from V and 0 bases from J; junction bases left unmatched: 4. This CDR3 spans 16 amino acids. Germline CDR1 is SGHTA and CDR2 is FQGTGA. The CDR3 protein is CASSLIGTTSTDTQYF. CDR3 DNA sequence: TGTGCCAGCAGCTTAATTGGGACTACTAGCACAGATACGCAGTATTTT.

This chain connects TRBV19 to TRBJ1-2, with D maybe TRBD1 (6 bases). The CDR3 runs 14 residues. The V gene lost 5 bases and the J gene lost 4 bases, with 14 bases spanning the gap. Germline V gene lookup returns CDR1 LNHDA and CDR2 SQIVND (reference sequence). The CDR3 nucleotides read TGTGCCAGTAGTTCCCGTCCAGGGGCCTATGGCTACACCTTC. It is translated as CASSSRPGAYGYTF.

The chain has TRBV6-5 and TRBJ1-2, with a weak D call TRBD1 (5 bases). Looked up from germline, CDR1 is MNHEY and CDR2 is SVGAGI. CDR3 length: 14 amino acids. The ends were cut back, 7 bases at V and 4 bases at J, with 16 bases in the middle. This CDR3 reads CASNELWGVYGYTF. In nucleotides, the CDR3 is TGTGCCAGCAACGAACTCTGGGGGGTCTATGGCTACACCTTC.

J is TRBJ2-2 and V is TRBV27; 8 positions agree with TRBD2. Germline V gene lookup returns CDR1 MNHEY and CDR2 SMNVEV (reference sequence). The junction had 14 bases not matched to a gene; V was cut back by 5 bases and J by 3 bases. The CDR3 has 18 residues. The DNA for the CDR3 is TGTGCCAGCAGTCCACGCCGCGGGGGGAGGAGATACACCGGGGAGCTGTTTTTT. Its protein product is CASSPRRGGRRYTGELFF.

The sample holds one count of this clone. The V and J genes are TRBV6-5 and TRBJ2-3, with D tentatively TRBD1 (6 bases). V lost 0 bases to trimming and J lost 5 bases, with 15 bases between them. The CDR3 covers 16 residues. Germline values: CDR1 MNHEY, CDR2 SVGAGI. This chain's CDR3 is CASSYSGAIHRDTQYF. The CDR3 DNA reads TGTGCCAGCAGTTACTCGGGGGCCATTCATAGAGATACGCAGTATTTT.

The chain employs TRBV27 and TRBJ1-1; the match to TRBD1 covers 11 bases. The CDR3 length is 15 residues. The V gene's germline CDR1 is MNHEY and CDR2 SMNVEV (reference sequence). V dropped 5 bases and J dropped 4; count of bases not matched to a gene: 6. The CDR3 protein is CASSLGQGASTEAFF. The CDR3 nucleotides are TGTGCCAGCAGTCTTGGACAGGGGGCGAGCACTGAAGCTTTCTTT.

The J gene is TRBJ1-2, the V gene TRBV6-5; TRBD1 matches 8 bases. J was trimmed by 7 bases and V by 6 bases; bases with no gene match: 7. CDR1 and CDR2 from the germline V gene are MNHEY and SVGAGI. The CDR3 is 13 amino acids. CDR3 loop: CASRFQGARGYTF. The DNA of the CDR3 is TGTGCCAGCAGATTCCAGGGGGCGCGTGGCTACACCTTC.

The chain recombines TRBV10-3 with TRBJ1-2; tentatively, D is TRBD1 (6 bases). Trimming took off 2 bases at V and 3 bases at J, with 10 bases between the two ends. The CDR3 is 14 residues long. Germline CDR1 and CDR2: ENHRY and SYGVKD. The CDR3, as DNA: TGTGCCATCAGTGAGCGACAGGTAGACTATGGCTACACCTTC. It encodes CAISERQVDYGYTF.

The J gene is TRBJ1-6, the V gene TRBV30; TRBD1 aligns across 7 bases. The CDR3 totals 13 residues. The J segment lost 7 bases and the V segment lost 8 bases, leaving 8 bases of the junction unmatched. CDR1 and CDR2 from the germline V gene are GTSNPN and SVGIG (reference sequence). The CDR3 is CARSTGRNSPLHF. The CDR3 bases are TGTGCCCGCTCGACAGGGAGAAATTCACCCCTCCACTTT.

V gene TRBV12-3 or TRBV12-4 combines with J gene TRBJ1-2; a weak D match, TRBD1 (5 bases). The CDR3 length is 13 residues. V was cut by 6 bases and J by 11 bases, with 19 bases left in between. In DNA, the CDR3 is TGTGCCAGCAGGTTTACCGGAGAAGGGGTGTACACCTTC. Protein sequence: CASRFTGEGVYTF.

The V and J genes are TRBV19 and TRBJ1-2, with 9 positions matching TRBD1. V was pared by 7 bases and J by 4 bases, with 16 bases of the junction left unmatched. The length of the CDR3 is 17 residues. Germline V gene sequence: CDR1 LNHDA, CDR2 SQIVND (reference sequence). The DNA for the CDR3 is TGTGCCAGTAACAGCGATAGTTTGGGACAGGGACCCTATGGCTACACCTTC. Encoded protein: CASNSDSLGQGPYGYTF. Together with reference TRBV19 and TRBJ1-2, the CDR3 gives the full variable domain: DGGITQSPKYLFRKEGQNVTLSCEQNLNHDAMYWYRQDPGQGLRLIYYSQIVNDFQKGDIAEGYSVSREKKESFPLTVTSAQKNPTAFYLCASNSDSLGQGPYGYTFGSGTRLTVV.

This chain connects TRBV4-1 to TRBJ2-7; 8 bases line up with TRBD1. CDR1 and CDR2 (germline): MGHRA, YSYEKL. The V segment lost 0 bases and the J segment 10 bases; nucleotides outside the gene matches: 11. The CDR3 contains 15 residues. The CDR3 is CASSQESGTGYTQYF. The CDR3 nucleotides are TGCGCCAGCAGCCAAGAGAGTGGGACAGGATATACTCAGTACTTC.

The rearrangement links TRBV7-9 to TRBJ1-1; D is perhaps TRBD1 (6 bases). The V gene's germline CDR1 is SEHNR and CDR2 FQNEAQ (reference sequence). V was cut by 5 bases and J by 4 bases, with 20 bases left in between. There are 16 residues in the CDR3. The CDR3: CASSLSLGTSGTEAFF. The CDR3 coding sequence is TGTGCCAGCAGCCTATCTTTGGGGACATCGGGCACTGAAGCTTTCTTT.

V gene TRBV24-1 combines with J gene TRBJ2-3, with 8 bases that match TRBD1. After removal of 3 bases from V and 6 bases from J, the junction contained 7 bases not matched to a gene. The germline gives CDR1 KGHDR, CDR2 SFDVKD. This CDR3 region has 15 residues. The CDR3 is CATSDRTGPSDTQYF. The DNA of the CDR3 is TGTGCCACCAGTGATAGGACAGGGCCATCGGATACGCAGTATTTT.

This clone was seen only once. At one boundary the junction diverges from the germline segment, which might be a read error. This chain joins TRBV7-7 and TRBJ2-3, with TRBD1 matching 8 bases. In germline, CDR1 is SSHAT, CDR2 FNYEAQ (reference sequence). The CDR3 length is 14 residues. The CDR3 coding sequence is TGTGCTAGCAGCTTAGATCAGGGGGCGCGTACGCAGTATTTT. Residues: CASSLDQGARTQYF.

The J gene is TRBJ1-5, the V gene TRBV18, with D possibly TRBD1 on 5 matching bases. Germline V CDR1 and CDR2: KGHSH, LQKENI. Deletions cut 4 bases from V and 6 bases from J, with 13 bases between. The CDR3 extends over 14 amino acids. This CDR3 reads CASSQDLGGQPQHF. The CDR3 region has the DNA TGTGCCAGCTCACAGGACCTCGGGGGTCAGCCCCAGCATTTT.

This chain links TRBV5-6 with TRBJ1-2, with 9 bases identical to TRBD1. Losses at the gene ends were 2 bases for V and 5 bases for J; bases not matched to a gene: 19. The CDR3 covers 19 residues. Germline assignment: CDR1 SGHDT and CDR2 YYEEEE. The CDR3 bases are TGTGCCAGCAGCTTTCGAGACTCTTTTCTACAGGGGGCTGAGTATGGCTACACCTTC. This translates into CASSFRDSFLQGAEYGYTF.

The chain employs TRBV14 and TRBJ2-7, with TRBD1 matching over 7 bases. The junction had 12 bases not matched to a gene; V was cut back by 10 bases and J by 3 bases. Germline CDR1 SGHDN, CDR2 FVKESK. The CDR3 covers 14 residues. CDR3 DNA: TGTGCCAACCGGGACAGCTCGGCCTACTACGAGCAGTACTTC. Translating it yields CANRDSSAYYEQYF.

This clone was counted a single time. The rearrangement links TRBV28 to TRBJ1-1; D gene ambiguous. V was cut by 5 bases and J by 1 base, with 5 bases left in between. The CDR3 totals 12 residues. Germline CDR1 reads MDHEN; CDR2 reads SYDVKM. The CDR3 loop is CASSPRNTEAFF. The CDR3 nucleotides read TGTGCCAGCAGTCCCCGGAACACTGAAGCTTTCTTT.